This entry lists 24 T cell receptor beta chains sequenced from one sample in a study of early T cells in non-severe SARS-CoV-2 infection. TCRdb redid the calling of the 5' RACE reads with MiXCR, one entry per CDR3 protein. The sample includes 70,000 to 75,000 distinct CDR3 sequences, approximately 13% seen only once; the top ten take 11% to 15%. Specimen: whole blood. These receptors all stem from an adult who was a healthcare worker with PCR-confirmed SARS-CoV-2 infection or an uninfected control (not recorded which).

This clonotype has only a few counts. In nucleotides, the CDR3 is TGCAGTGCTAGCCGGCAGGAGTATGGCTACACCTTC. Translation: CSASRQEYGYTF. The chain links TRBV20-1 to TRBJ1-2; D is uncertain. Per the germline V gene, CDR1 is DFQATT and CDR2 is SNEGSKA (reference sequence). The CDR3 contains 12 residues. The V end lost 3 bases, the J end lost 5 bases, and 10 bases lay between the germline ends.

This clonotype has ten or more counts. This CDR3 is CATGLARSTDTQYF. CDR3 sequence (DNA): TGTGCCACTGGACTCGCCCGCAGCACAGATACGCAGTATTTT. The rearrangement joins TRBV5-4 to TRBJ2-3; the D gene is possibly TRBD2 (5 bases). CDR3 length equals 14 residues. Looked up from germline, CDR1 is SGHNT and CDR2 is YYREEE (reference sequence). Trimming removed 9 bases from V and 0 bases from J, with 14 bases in between.

This clonotype was seen at least ten times. The chain uses TRBV28 and TRBJ1-1; D gene unclear. The CDR3 covers 12 residues. The V gene lost 7 bases and the J gene lost 5 bases, with 11 bases spanning the gap. Looked up from germline, CDR1 is MDHEN and CDR2 is SYDVKM. Written as DNA, the CDR3 is TGTGCCAGCAACAGAAAGGGAACTGAAGCTTTCTTT. Amino acids: CASNRKGTEAFF.

The chain joins TRBV10-3 to TRBJ2-1; tentative D call: TRBD1 (6 bases). V lost 3 bases, J lost 9 bases, and 9 bases lay in between. Looked up from germline, CDR1 is ENHRY and CDR2 is SYGVKD. The CDR3 covers 12 residues. The CDR3 nucleotides read TGTGCCATCAGTGAAACAGGGAGTGAGCAGTTCTTC. Translated, it gives CAISETGSEQFF.

The rearrangement links TRBV11-1 to TRBJ2-3; TRBD1 or TRBD2 may be the D gene (5 bases each). The CDR3 is 15 amino acids. V was shortened by 3 bases and J by 4 bases, with 14 bases between the two germline ends. Per germline, CDR1 SGHAT and CDR2 FQDESV (reference sequence). CDR3 DNA sequence: TGTGCCAGCAGCTTCGGACTGGGGCGCGCAGATACGCAGTATTTT. It codes for CASSFGLGRADTQYF.

The sample holds a few counts of this clonotype. The J gene is TRBJ2-1, the V gene TRBV20-1, with 12 bases that match TRBD2. Trimming took 6 bases from V and 5 from J; bases not matched to a gene: 17. The CDR3 loop spans 18 amino acids. Germline V gives CDR1 DFQATT, CDR2 SNEGSKA (reference sequence). CDR3 nucleotides: TGCAGTGCCGGATCGGGACTAGCGGGTTTGTCAGGGAACAATGAGCAGTTCTTC. It yields the protein CSAGSGLAGLSGNNEQFF.

This clonotype was observed a few times. The chain links TRBV6-5 to TRBJ2-3, with 7 bases matching TRBD2. Trimming cost V 6 bases and J 7 bases; bases outside gene matches: 7. The CDR3 consists of 13 residues. Germline V gene sequence: CDR1 MNHEY, CDR2 SVGAGI. The CDR3 spells CASRPGGAYTQYF. CDR3 coding DNA: TGTGCCAGCAGACCGGGAGGCGCATATACGCAGTATTTT.

The chain employs TRBV6-2 or TRBV6-3 and TRBJ1-6, with 8 bases aligning to TRBD1. V shed 7 bases and J 7 bases; nucleotides not matched to a gene: 6. The CDR3 extends over 14 amino acids. Germline V gene lookup returns CDR1 MNHEY and CDR2 SVGEGT. The CDR3 DNA follows: TGTGCCAGCATCGGACAGGGCGAAAATTCACCCCTCCACTTT. This codes for CASIGQGENSPLHF.

The chain carries TRBV9 and TRBJ2-7, with 12 bases fitting TRBD2. Germline-derived CDR1 and CDR2 are SGDLS and YYNGEE. The CDR3 totals 15 residues. V lost 0 bases, J lost 2 bases, and 0 bases stayed unmatched. The CDR3 sequence is CASSVGTSGTYEQYF. The CDR3, as DNA: TGTGCCAGCAGCGTAGGGACTAGCGGGACCTACGAGCAGTACTTC.

This clonotype was recorded a few times. The chain combines TRBV7-9 with TRBJ1-2; D call uncertain. Per the germline V gene, CDR1 is SEHNR and CDR2 is FQNEAQ (reference sequence). This CDR3 is 18 amino acids long. The ends were cut back, 4 bases at V and 1 base at J, with 22 bases in the middle. The CDR3, as DNA: TGTGCCAGCAGCTCCCCAGACCACCCCAAAGATCGTAACTATGGCTACACCTTC. It specifies CASSSPDHPKDRNYGYTF.

The gene calls are TRBV6-6 and TRBJ1-4; D is perhaps TRBD1 (5 bases). Germline assignment: CDR1 MNHNY and CDR2 SVGAGI (reference sequence). The CDR3 length is 17 residues. The V end lost 5 bases, the J end lost 0 bases, and 16 bases lay between the germline ends. This CDR3 is CASSPSTAPATNEKLFF. The CDR3 bases are TGTGCCAGCAGTCCGTCGACAGCCCCGGCAACTAATGAAAAACTGTTTTTT.

The chain is built from TRBV6-1 and TRBJ1-2; the D is unclear. The V and J ends lost 0 bases and 1 base respectively, with 9 bases between them. Germline-derived CDR1 and CDR2 are MNHNS and SASEGT. The CDR3 loop spans 15 amino acids. CDR3 sequence: CASSEASDHNYGYTF. The CDR3 region has the DNA TGTGCCAGCAGTGAAGCGTCAGATCATAACTATGGCTACACCTTC.

This clonotype was observed many times. The CDR3 region has the DNA TGTGCCAGCAGAAACGCCGCGGGACAGCATAATTCACCCCTCCACTTT. Translation: CASRNAAGQHNSPLHF. The chain employs TRBV6-5 and TRBJ1-6, with 7 bases fitting TRBD1. The germline V gene encodes CDR1 MNHEY and CDR2 SVGAGI. V lost 6 bases and J lost 5; bases outside the gene matches: 10. The CDR3 loop spans 16 amino acids.

In its sample, this clonotype was seen a few times. The rearrangement uses TRBV25-1 and TRBJ2-7; 7 bases are shared with TRBD1. Trimming took 6 bases from V and 3 from J; bases not matched to a gene: 8. This CDR3 region has 14 residues. CDR1 and CDR2 from the germline V gene are MGHDK and SYGVNS. CDR3 coding DNA: TGTGCCAGCAGCCGGCCGGGACAGAGCTACGAGCAGTACTTC. Amino acid sequence: CASSRPGQSYEQYF.

In the case of this clonotype: This may be a read error, as it is one base from a much larger clone. The chain recombines TRBV7-9 with TRBJ1-1; D perhaps matches TRBD1 (6 bases). Germline V CDR1 and CDR2: SEHNR, FQNEAQ (reference sequence). Trimming left V 2 bases short and J 13 bases short, with 17 bases between. The CDR3 is 13 residues long. The CDR3 reads CASSLKDRAKIFF. The CDR3 DNA reads TGTGCCAGCAGCTTAAAGGACAGAGCAAAGATTTTCTTT.

This sequence joins TRBV7-2 and TRBJ1-2, with TRBD1 matching 9 bases. The length of the CDR3 is 14 residues. J lost 6 bases, V lost 3 bases, and 5 bases had no gene match. Germline CDR1 SGHTA, CDR2 FQGNSA. CDR3 nucleotides: TGTGCCAGCAGCTTCGGGACAGGGCTAAATGGCTACACCTTC. It yields the protein CASSFGTGLNGYTF.

This clonotype was picked up many times. In DNA form, the CDR3 reads TGCAGCTCCGAAGAAGGTGGGACCCAGTACTTC. It translates to CSSEEGGTQYF. The genes are TRBV29-1 and TRBJ2-5; D remains ambiguous. The V gene's germline CDR1 is SQVTM and CDR2 ANQGSEA. V gave up 8 bases and J gave up 7 bases, with 14 bases separating them. The CDR3 extends over 11 amino acids.

This chain connects TRBV7-8 to TRBJ2-3; TRBD1 is a possible D gene (5 bases). The CDR3 is 17 amino acids. The V end was cut by 1 base, the J end by 6 bases, with 20 bases between. CDR1 SGHVS and CDR2 FQNEAQ come from the germline V gene. CDR3 sequence reads: CASSLVGHRDPPDTQYF. Here the CDR3 DNA reads TGTGCCAGCAGCTTAGTAGGACACCGAGATCCCCCGGATACGCAGTATTTT.

The chain uses TRBV19 and TRBJ1-2, with D maybe TRBD1 (6 bases). CDR3 size: 15 residues. Trimming removed 0 bases at V and 4 bases at J, with 12 bases between. Per the germline V gene, CDR1 is LNHDA and CDR2 is SQIVND (reference sequence). The CDR3 here is CASSIDPTGTYGYTF. In DNA, the CDR3 is TGTGCCAGTAGTATAGATCCAACAGGGACCTATGGCTACACCTTC.

At least ten counts were recorded for this clonotype. The CDR3 region is CASSLGPGNTDTQYF. In nucleotides, the CDR3 is TGTGCCAGCAGCTTAGGTCCGGGGAACACAGATACGCAGTATTTT. The J gene is TRBJ2-3, the V gene TRBV11-2, with D tentatively TRBD2 (5 bases). Germline assignment: CDR1 SGHAT and CDR2 FQNNGV. The V end was cut by 1 base, the J end by 2 bases, with 10 bases between. There are 15 residues in the CDR3.

This clonotype was picked up a small number of times. This chain uses TRBV28 with TRBJ1-1; 7 bases line up with TRBD1. The CDR3 loop spans 14 amino acids. Germline V gene sequence: CDR1 MDHEN, CDR2 SYDVKM. V shed 7 bases and J 8 bases; nucleotides not matched to a gene: 13. CDR3 DNA: TGTGCCAGCAATAGGGGGCGAGGTCCCCCCGAAGCTTTCTTT. Its translation: CASNRGRGPPEAFF.

This clonotype was observed a handful of times. This rearrangement joins TRBV6-8 to TRBJ1-2, with no clear D. Germline values: CDR1 MNHGY, CDR2 SAAAGT. V shed 6 bases and J shed 10 bases, with 9 bases lying between them. CDR3 size: 10 residues. Here the CDR3 DNA reads TGTGCCAGCAGGACACACCCCTACACCTTC. This codes for CASRTHPYTF.

In this sample, this clonotype turned up a few times. The V and J genes are TRBV7-9 and TRBJ2-3, with D tentatively TRBD2 (5 bases). Deletions cut 7 bases from V and 3 bases from J, with 17 bases between. Germline lookup yields CDR1 SEHNR and CDR2 FQNEAQ (reference sequence). CDR3 length: 15 residues. Written as DNA, the CDR3 is TGTGCCAGCATTCCCACGCTCCGGACTACAGATACGCAGTATTTT. This codes for CASIPTLRTTDTQYF. The full variable domain, with the rest looked up from reference TRBV7-9 and TRBJ2-3, is DTGVSQNPRHKITKRGQNVTFRCDPISEHNRLYWYRQTLGQGPEFLTYFQNEAQLEKSRLLSDRFSAERPKGSFSTLEIQRTEQGDSAMYLCASIPTLRTTDTQYFGPGTRLTVL.

This clonotype was seen repeatedly, ten times or more. CDR3 in DNA: TGCAGTGCTAGAGTGGGGGCAGAGCCCAACGAGCAGTACTTC. This sequence encodes CSARVGAEPNEQYF. The chain has TRBV20-1 and TRBJ2-7, with D maybe TRBD1 (6 bases). V was cut by 1 base and J by 5 bases, with 15 bases left in between. Germline V gene sequence: CDR1 DFQATT, CDR2 SNEGSKA (reference sequence). This CDR3 is 14 amino acids long.